Listed below are T cell receptor beta chains from one sample, sequenced in a study of blood T cells in healthy people across ages. MiXCR, run by TCRdb on the 5' RACE reads, gives a single entry per CDR3 protein. This sample has almost 1 million distinct CDR3 sequences, with about 53% found just once. Material for sequencing was blood. These receptors were collected from a woman aged 55-75 years in good health. Both conserved end residues are part of each CDR3. The D gene is left open where the match is weak. Clone size is not always given. Where it is, it says once, few, many or a class for expanded clones.

j_gene,d_gene,v_gene,abundance,CDR3nt,CDR3aa
TRBJ1-1,NA,TRBV11-2,NA,TGTGCCAGCAGCTACACAAGGGGTGCGGGCACTGAAGCTTTCTTT,CASSYTRGAGTEAFF
TRBJ2-3,TRBD1,TRBV25-1,NA,TGTGCCAGCAGTGCTTCGAGACAGGGCAGCACAGATACGCAGTATTTT,CASSASRQGSTDTQYF
TRBJ2-7,TRBD2,TRBV10-3,once,TGTGCCATCAGGACTAGCGGGAGTAACAATGAGCAGTACTTC,CAIRTSGSNNEQYF
TRBJ2-7,TRBD1,TRBV7-9,NA,TGTGCCAGCAGGGGACGGGACAGGCCCTACGAGCAGTACTTC,CASRGRDRPYEQYF
TRBJ2-1,TRBD2,TRBV5-1,few,TGCGCCAGCAGCTCTCCTAGCGGGAGCAATGAGCAGTTCTTC,CASSSPSGSNEQFF
TRBJ2-1,TRBD2,TRBV7-8,NA,TGTGCCAGCAGCCTAGCGGGGGGGGACTTCAATGAGCAGTTCTTC,CASSLAGGDFNEQFF
TRBJ2-6,NA,TRBV27,NA,TGTGCCAGCAGTTTGAGTTCTGGGGCCAACGTCCCGACTTTC,CASSLSSGANVPTF
TRBJ2-5,NA,TRBV7-9,few,TGTGCCAGCAGCAAAAGCGGGACAGAGTGGCAGTACTTC,CASSKSGTEWQYF
TRBJ2-5,TRBD1,TRBV7-2,few,TGTGCCAGCAGCTTAGCACGGGACAGTGAGACCCAGTACTTC,CASSLARDSETQYF
TRBJ1-2,NA,TRBV6-5,many,TGTGCCACCCGACAGACTAACTATGGCTACACCTTC,CATRQTNYGYTF
TRBJ2-1,NA,TRBV7-2,NA,TGTGCCAGCAGTCGGGGGTCTCGATCGAGAAATGAGCAGTTCTTC,CASSRGSRSRNEQFF
TRBJ1-5,NA,TRBV28,NA,TGTGCCAGCAGTCCCTCCTCGGGGCCACGAAGCAATCAGCCCCAGCATTTT,CASSPSSGPRSNQPQHF
TRBJ2-7,NA,TRBV7-9,few,TGTGCCAGCAGCTCAAGGGTCCTTCCACCCTACGAGCAGTACTTC,CASSSRVLPPYEQYF
TRBJ2-7,NA,TRBV5-6,NA,TGTGCCAGCAGCTTAGTACAGGGAGACTTCTACGAGCAGTACTTC,CASSLVQGDFYEQYF
TRBJ1-4,NA,TRBV6-1,many,TGTGCCAGCAGTGAAGATGAGAGTTATAATGAAAAACTGTTTTTT,CASSEDESYNEKLFF
TRBJ2-5,NA,TRBV28,NA,TGTGCCAGCAGTTCAGCCGGGAGAGCCCTAGGAGAGCAGTACTTC,CASSSAGRALGEQYF
TRBJ1-4,NA,TRBV24-1,NA,TGTGCCACCAGTGATTCGAATGAAAAACTGTTTTTT,CATSDSNEKLFF
TRBJ2-7,NA,TRBV7-9,few,TGTGCCAGCAGCTTATACTTTGGGGTGGGCGGCAACTACGAGCAGTACTTC,CASSLYFGVGGNYEQYF
TRBJ1-6,NA,TRBV27,NA,TGTGCCAGCAGTTTATTCGGTAATGAGAATTCACCCCTCCACTTT,CASSLFGNENSPLHF
TRBJ2-3,NA,TRBV6-5,NA,TGTGCTCGACGATGCCTTGATGGTTGGGCAGATACGCAGTATTTT,CARRCLDGWADTQYF
TRBJ2-7,NA,TRBV7-7,few,TGTGCCAGCAGCTTAGATACGGGTCCCTACGAGCAGTACTTC,CASSLDTGPYEQYF
TRBJ1-5,TRBD1,TRBV3-1,NA,TGTGCCAGCAGCCCGACAGGGTTCGATCAGCCCCAGCATTTT,CASSPTGFDQPQHF
TRBJ2-3,TRBD2,TRBV29-1,few,TGCAGCGTTGATAGCGGGAGGGGTGCAGGCACAGATACGCAGTATTTT,CSVDSGRGAGTDTQYF
TRBJ2-5,NA,TRBV7-9,NA,TGTGCCGGCAGCTTATTGTCAGGGAACCAAGAGACCCAGTACTTC,CAGSLLSGNQETQYF
TRBJ2-5,NA,TRBV7-2,once,TGTGCCAGCAGCTTAGCCCAGACTAGTCAGAGCGCTGAGCAGTACTTC,CASSLAQTSQSAEQYF
TRBJ2-5,TRBD2,TRBV10-3,NA,TGTGCCATCAGTGACCCTACTAGCGGGAGGACCCAAGAGACCCAGTACTTC,CAISDPTSGRTQETQYF
TRBJ1-1,NA,TRBV7-8,NA,TGTGCCAGCAGCAAGACAGCGAACACTGAAGCTTTCTTT,CASSKTANTEAFF
TRBJ2-5,NA,TRBV21-1,NA,TGTGCCAGCAGCAAAGGGGGGGCGGGAGTCGAACAAGAGACCCAGTACTTC,CASSKGGAGVEQETQYF
TRBJ2-3,TRBD1,TRBV5-5,NA,TGTGCCAGCAGCTCACAGACAGGGTTGCTAATAACAGATACGCAGTATTTT,CASSSQTGLLITDTQYF